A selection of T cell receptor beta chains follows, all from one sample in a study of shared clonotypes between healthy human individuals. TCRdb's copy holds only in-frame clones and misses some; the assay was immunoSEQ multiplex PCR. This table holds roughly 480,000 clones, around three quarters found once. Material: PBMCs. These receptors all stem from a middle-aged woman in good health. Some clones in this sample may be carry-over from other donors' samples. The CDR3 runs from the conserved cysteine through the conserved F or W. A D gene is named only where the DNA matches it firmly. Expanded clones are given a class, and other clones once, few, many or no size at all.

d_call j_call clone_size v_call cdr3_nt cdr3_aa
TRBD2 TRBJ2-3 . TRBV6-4 TGTGCCAGCAAACCTCTAGCGGGGCTACCCACAGATACGCAGTATTTT CASKPLAGLPTDTQYF
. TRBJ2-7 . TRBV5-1 TGCGCCAGCAGCTTGGAGCCAGACTACGAGCAGTACTTC CASSLEPDYEQYF
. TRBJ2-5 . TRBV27 TGTGCCAGCAGTTTTCTTCGCCAGGGCGGCGAGACCCAGTACTTC CASSFLRQGGETQYF
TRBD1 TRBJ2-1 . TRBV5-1 TGCGCCAGCAGCTTGTGGGCAGGGGGCAAAAATGAGCAGTTCTTC CASSLWAGGKNEQFF
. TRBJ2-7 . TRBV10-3 TGTGCCATCAGTGACACGGGGGCTTCCTCCTACGAGCAGTACTTC CAISDTGASSYEQYF
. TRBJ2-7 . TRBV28 TGTGCCAGCAGTGACCCGGGGTGGGGGTACGAGCAGTACTTC CASSDPGWGYEQYF
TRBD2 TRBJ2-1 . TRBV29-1 TGCAGCGTCGGCCCTAGCGGGAGCGATGAGCAGTTCTTC CSVGPSGSDEQFF
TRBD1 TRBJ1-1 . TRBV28 TGTGCCAGTCGGCGGGGACAGCTAAACACTGAAGCTTTCTTT CASRRGQLNTEAFF
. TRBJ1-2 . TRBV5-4 TGTGCCAGCAGCGAACCCGGGGCCTATGGCTACACCTTC CASSEPGAYGYTF
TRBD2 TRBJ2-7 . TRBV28 TGTGCCAGCAGTGGCCACCTAGGGCTAGCGGGAGAGCGCGAGCAGTACTTC CASSGHLGLAGEREQYF
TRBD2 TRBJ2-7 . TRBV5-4 TGTGCCAGCAGCTTGGCTAGCGGGAGCTACGAGCAGTACTTC CASSLASGSYEQYF
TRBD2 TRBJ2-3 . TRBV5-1 TGCGCCAGCTACTCTCGGACTAGCGGAAGCACAGATACGCAGTATTTT CASYSRTSGSTDTQYF
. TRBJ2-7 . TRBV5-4 TGTGCCAGCAGTCCAAGCGGGCTGCCCTCCTACGAGCAGTACTTC CASSPSGLPSYEQYF
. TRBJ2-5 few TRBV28 TGTGCCAGCAGTTTATCACACCTCTTCCAAGAGACCCAGTACTTC CASSLSHLFQETQYF
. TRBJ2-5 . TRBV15 TGTGCCACCAGCAGAGACAGGGGCCCCCAAGAGACCCAGTACTTC CATSRDRGPQETQYF
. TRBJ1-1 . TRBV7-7 TGTGCCAGCAACTTCCGTGCAGGGTTTTGGGACACTGAAGCTTTCTTT CASNFRAGFWDTEAFF
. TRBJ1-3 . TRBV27 TGTGCCAGCAGTTTATTCCAACGCACCGGCAGAGGATATGGAAACACCATATATTTT CASSLFQRTGRGYGNTIYF
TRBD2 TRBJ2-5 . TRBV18 TGTGCCAGCTCACCAACCGGGACTAGCAGGGAGACCCAGTACTTC CASSPTGTSRETQYF
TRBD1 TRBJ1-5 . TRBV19 TGTGCCAGTAGTTCCCAGGGGGGTCAGCCCCAGCATTTT CASSSQGGQPQHF
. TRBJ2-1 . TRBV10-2 TGCGCCAGCAGGTCCTACAATGAGCAGTTCTTC CASRSYNEQFF
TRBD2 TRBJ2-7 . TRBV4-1 TGCGCCAGCAGCCAAGATTCTGGACTAGCGGGAGAAACCGAGCAGTACTTC CASSQDSGLAGETEQYF
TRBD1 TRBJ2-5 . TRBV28 TGTGCCAGCAGTTTAGGGCAGGGGGCCTGGCAAGAGACCCAGTACTTC CASSLGQGAWQETQYF
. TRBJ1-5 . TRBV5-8 TGTGCCAGCAGCTTGAATCCTGCGGGTCAGCCCCAGCATTTT CASSLNPAGQPQHF
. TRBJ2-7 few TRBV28 TGTGCCAGCAGACCGTTACCCAAGACTTACGAGCAGTACTTC CASRPLPKTYEQYF
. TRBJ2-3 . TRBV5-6 TGTGCCAGCAGCTTGACAGGGCTGACAGATACGCAGTATTTT CASSLTGLTDTQYF
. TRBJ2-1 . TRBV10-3 TGTGCCATTGAGAACAGGGAAGGTGAGCAGTTCTTC CAIENREGEQFF
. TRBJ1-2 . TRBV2 TGTGCCAGCAGTGGAGGACTGGGCTATGGCTACACCTTC CASSGGLGYGYTF
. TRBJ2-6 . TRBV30 TGTGCCTGGCTGGGACATCCCTTCGCTGGGGCCAACGTCCTGACTTTC CAWLGHPFAGANVLTF
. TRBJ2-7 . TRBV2 TGTGCCAGCAGTGAGTGGTCAGGGCCAAGTTCCTACGAGCAGTACTTC CASSEWSGPSSYEQYF
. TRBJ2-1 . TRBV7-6 TGTGCCAGCAGCTTAGCGAACTCCTACAATGAGCAGTTCTTC CASSLANSYNEQFF
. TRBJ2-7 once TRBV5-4 TGTGCCAGCAGCCCCCGGGACAACTCCTACGAGCAGTACTTC CASSPRDNSYEQYF
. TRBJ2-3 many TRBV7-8 TGTGCCAGCAGCTTAGCGCAGAAGCGGAGCACAGATACGCAGTATTTT CASSLAQKRSTDTQYF
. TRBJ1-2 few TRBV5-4 TGTGCCAGCAGGGTGATAGGACAAACCTATGGCTACACCTTC CASRVIGQTYGYTF
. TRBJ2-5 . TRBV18 TGTGCCAGCTCATCCGGACCAGGGCTAGGTTTAGAGACCCAGTACTTC CASSSGPGLGLETQYF
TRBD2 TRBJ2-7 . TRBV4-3 TGCGCCAGCAGCCAAGATTGGACGGGAGGCCCCGTGGAGCAGTACTTC CASSQDWTGGPVEQYF
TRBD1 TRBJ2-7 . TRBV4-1 TGCGCCAGCAGCCAAGATCGGGACAGGGCCTACGAGCAGTACTTC CASSQDRDRAYEQYF
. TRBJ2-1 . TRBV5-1 TGCGCCAGCAGCCTCCAGGGGGGCTCCTACAATGAGCAGTTCTTC CASSLQGGSYNEQFF
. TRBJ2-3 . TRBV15 TGTGCCACCAGCAGGGTAGGGGTCACGCAGTATTTT CATSRVGVTQYF
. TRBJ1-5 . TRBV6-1 TGTGCCAGCAGTGAAGAGAGGGCGAGCAATCAGCCCCAGCATTTT CASSEERASNQPQHF
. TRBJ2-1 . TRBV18 TGTGCCAGCTCACCAGTACAGGGTGGTATGAATGAGCAGTTCTTC CASSPVQGGMNEQFF
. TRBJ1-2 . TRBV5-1 TGCGCCAGCAGCACAACAACCGGGCAAGGTGGTGGCTACACCTTC CASSTTTGQGGGYTF
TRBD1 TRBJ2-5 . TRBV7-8 TGTGCCAGCAGCCCTACAGGGGTCGAGGTGACCCAGTACTTC CASSPTGVEVTQYF
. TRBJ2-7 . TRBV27 TGTGCCAGCAGTACGAGCGGCTACGAGCAGTACTTC CASSTSGYEQYF
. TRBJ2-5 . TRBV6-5 TGTGCCAGCAGTTACCTTCCGGGAGTTGGCCAAGAGACCCAGTACTTC CASSYLPGVGQETQYF